This is a list of T cell receptor beta chains from one sample in a study of shared clonotypes between healthy human individuals. Using immunoSEQ multiplex PCR, the repertoire was profiled, and TCRdb retains in-frame clones only, with some absent. There are about 2 million clones in the sample; around 96% occur only once, and more than 0.9% lies in the top ten. Input material: naive CD8+ T cells sorted from blood. Receptors originate from a man aged 18-30 years in good health. The CDR3 runs from the conserved cysteine through the conserved F or W. The D gene is left open where the match is weak. Clone size is shown for a subset of rows, as once, few, many or a class of expanded clone.

>-|-|TRBJ2-6|TRBV7-2
TGTGCCAGCAGCTTAGAGGCCGGCCTATACTCTGGGGCCAACGTCCTGACTTTC
CASSLEAGLYSGANVLTF
>-|-|TRBJ1-4|TRBV7-9
TGTGCCAGTCCTACTACGGGGGCTATCTCATCTGGAGAAAAACTGTTTTTT
CASPTTGAISSGEKLFF
>-|-|TRBJ2-1|TRBV29-1
TGCAGCGTTGGGACACCATCCTACAATGAGCAGTTCTTC
CSVGTPSYNEQFF
>-|TRBD2|TRBJ2-3|TRBV4-1
TGCGCCAGCAGCCAAGATGATCCCAGGACTAGCGGGGTTCGGGATACGCAGTATTTT
CASSQDDPRTSGVRDTQYF
>-|-|TRBJ2-7|TRBV27
TGTGCCAGCAGAGTAACAGGGGCGGGGGGCTACGAGCAGTACTTC
CASRVTGAGGYEQYF
>-|-|TRBJ2-7|TRBV4-1
TGCGCCAGCAGCGCGGAGGGAGGGGGGTACGAGCAGTACTTC
CASSAEGGGYEQYF
>once|-|TRBJ2-7|TRBV4-1
TGCGCCAGCAGCCAAGATCGGCCATCCCTGGGGGACTCCTACGAGCAGTACTTC
CASSQDRPSLGDSYEQYF
>-|-|TRBJ1-4|TRBV6-5
TGTGCCAGCAGTTACGGGGGTGGAGTCGGTGAAAAACTGTTTTTT
CASSYGGGVGEKLFF
>once|TRBD1|TRBJ2-7|TRBV29-1
TGCAGCGTTGAGGGCAGGGGGCAAGTTCCCGAGCAGTACTTC
CSVEGRGQVPEQYF
>once|TRBD1|TRBJ2-7|TRBV11-2
TGTGCCAGCAGCTTAGTAGGGGGACAGGCAGGCTACGAGCAGTACTTC
CASSLVGGQAGYEQYF
>-|-|TRBJ2-1|TRBV2
TGTGCCAGCAGGCAGACAGGGGTAGGACTAGCGACCCCGGGTGAGCAGTTCTTC
CASRQTGVGLATPGEQFF
>-|-|TRBJ2-2|TRBV11-2
TGTGCCAGCAGCCTCTGGGGGGTGGGCACCGGGGAGCTGTTTTTT
CASSLWGVGTGELFF
>-|-|TRBJ2-5|TRBV15
TGTGCCACCAGCAGAGGTCCGGCCCAAGAGACCCAGTACTTC
CATSRGPAQETQYF
>-|-|TRBJ2-5|TRBV7-9
TGTGCCAGCAGCTTTCCCTCACAGGCGGGAGAGACCCAGTACTTC
CASSFPSQAGETQYF
>-|TRBD1|TRBJ2-7|TRBV5-1
TGCGCCAGCAGCGCGGGGACAGGCTACGAGCAGTACTTC
CASSAGTGYEQYF
>-|-|TRBJ1-3|TRBV6-6
TGTGCCAGCAAAGATTCCGGACAGACTGGAAACACCATATATTTT
CASKDSGQTGNTIYF
>-|TRBD1|TRBJ2-3|TRBV30
TGTGCCTGGAGTGAGGGGGCCGGAGATACGCAGTATTTT
CAWSEGAGDTQYF
>-|-|TRBJ2-1|TRBV5-6
TGTGCCAGCAGCTACGGCACCTACAATGAGCAGTTCTTC
CASSYGTYNEQFF
>once|-|TRBJ2-1|TRBV9
TGTGCCATCTTGAACACCAGAGGGTCCTACAATGAGCAGTTCTTC
CAILNTRGSYNEQFF
>-|-|TRBJ2-5|TRBV7-9
TGTGCCAGCAGCACGATTCTAGATTACGGGACCCAGTACTTC
CASSTILDYGTQYF
>once|-|TRBJ2-7|TRBV9
TGTGCCAGCAGCCCCACTCCCGGGTGGCGCGAGCAGTACTTC
CASSPTPGWREQYF
>-|-|TRBJ2-5|TRBV6-5
TGTGCCAGCAGTTACTCGACAACGGGGAAAGAGACCCAGTACTTC
CASSYSTTGKETQYF
>-|-|TRBJ1-2|TRBV5-6
TGTGCCAGCAGCTTATCCAGCCCCTATGGCTACACCTTC
CASSLSSPYGYTF
>-|-|TRBJ1-6|TRBV27
TGTGCCAGCAGTTCCAGACAGCCCTATAATTCACCCCTCCACTTT
CASSSRQPYNSPLHF
>-|-|TRBJ2-7|TRBV6-6
TGTGCCAGCAGTTACTCGGGGGGGCACGAGCAGTACTTC
CASSYSGGHEQYF
>-|-|TRBJ2-2|TRBV29-1
TGCAGCGCAAGCGAGTTAAGCACCGGGGAGCTGTTTTTT
CSASELSTGELFF
>-|-|TRBJ1-2|TRBV4-1
TGCGCCAGCAGTGGGTTCTATGGCTACACCTTC
CASSGFYGYTF
>-|-|TRBJ1-3|TRBV30
TGTGCCTGGAGTGAAGGGGCAGTTCCTTTTGGAAACACCATATATTTT
CAWSEGAVPFGNTIYF
>-|-|TRBJ2-3|TRBV9
TGTGCCAGCAGCCGAGGAGGTGGGGGCACAGATACGCAGTATTTT
CASSRGGGGTDTQYF
>-|-|TRBJ2-2|TRBV6-1
TGTGCCATCCTTGTATCGGACACCGGGGAGCTGTTTTTT
CAILVSDTGELFF
>-|TRBD2|TRBJ2-7|TRBV11-2
TGTGCCAGCAGCCCTCCCCCGGTTCGGACTAGCGCGCGTTACGAGCAGTACTTC
CASSPPPVRTSARYEQYF
>-|TRBD2|TRBJ2-7|TRBV7-9
TGTGCCAGCAGCGAACTAGCGGGGGCTCCCTACGAGCAGTACTTC
CASSELAGAPYEQYF
>-|TRBD2|TRBJ2-2|TRBV5-6
TGTGCCAGCAGCTTGGAACTAGCGGGAGGGAGCGGGGAGCTGTTTTTT
CASSLELAGGSGELFF
>-|-|TRBJ1-5|TRBV5-6
TGTGCCAGCAGCCCCCCCCACAGGGTCAGGCATCAGCCCCAGCATTTT
CASSPPHRVRHQPQHF
>-|-|TRBJ2-7|TRBV7-8
TGTGCCAGCAGCCTTGGTACTTACTACGAGCAGTACTTC
CASSLGTYYEQYF
>-|TRBD1|TRBJ2-2|TRBV27
TGTGCCAGCAGTGGCGGTACGACAGGGGTCGGGGAGCTGTTTTTT
CASSGGTTGVGELFF
>-|-|TRBJ1-2|TRBV27
TGTGCCAGCAGTTTATCTTCAGGTACCTATGGCTACACCTTC
CASSLSSGTYGYTF
>-|-|TRBJ1-1|TRBV6-6
TGTGCCAGCAGTTACGACGGTTATATGAACACTGAAGCTTTCTTT
CASSYDGYMNTEAFF
>-|-|TRBJ2-7|TRBV27
TGTGCCAGCAGTCTCGAGCCGTCCTACGAGCAGTACTTC
CASSLEPSYEQYF